This is a list of T cell receptor beta chains from one sample in a study of cytotoxic CD8 clonotypes in ibrutinib-treated CLL. Profiled with immunoSEQ multiplex PCR; TCRdb holds only in-frame clones, not every one. Here the sample spans 200,000 to 250,000 clones, around 70% being singletons. The sequenced sample was PBMCs, obtained after 12 months of ibrutinib treatment. The receptors shown here come from a human donor with chronic lymphocytic leukemia. CDR3s include the opening cysteine and the closing phenylalanine or tryptophan. D genes are given only for firm matches. Clone size appears in some rows only: once, few, many, or a class for an expanded clone.

>TRBJ2-3|TRBV5-1|-|many
CASSLASASTDTQYF
TGCGCCAGCAGCTTGGCCTCGGCCAGCACAGATACGCAGTATTTT
>TRBJ2-7|TRBV5-4|-|-
CASSWRGAGAYEQYF
TGTGCCAGCAGTTGGAGGGGGGCCGGTGCCTACGAGCAGTACTTC
>TRBJ2-2|TRBV11-1|-|-
CASSLSRRGNTGELFF
TGTGCCAGCAGCTTATCCCGCCGGGGGAACACCGGGGAGCTGTTTTTT
>TRBJ2-5|TRBV5-4|TRBD1|-
CASSLAGQAKTQYF
TGTGCCAGCAGCTTGGCGGGACAGGCGAAGACCCAGTACTTC
>TRBJ2-2|TRBV9|-|-
CASSVARDYIGELFF
TGTGCCAGCAGCGTAGCCAGGGATTATATCGGGGAGCTGTTTTTT
>TRBJ1-5|TRBV9|-|-
CASSVGWGNQPQHF
TGTGCCAGCAGCGTCGGATGGGGAAATCAGCCCCAGCATTTT
>TRBJ2-3|TRBV29-1|-|-
CSVVSGAYTDTQYF
TGCAGCGTTGTATCCGGGGCCTACACAGATACGCAGTATTTT
>TRBJ1-2|TRBV6-5|TRBD1|-
CASSYGDRVSGGYTF
TGTGCCAGCAGTTATGGGGACAGGGTTTCTGGGGGCTACACCTTC
>TRBJ2-2|TRBV29-1|-|once
CSVDAANTGELFF
TGCAGCGTTGACGCTGCGAACACCGGGGAGCTGTTTTTT
>TRBJ1-2|TRBV27|-|-
CASSLSRRNGYTF
TGTGCCAGCAGTTTATCCCGACGGAATGGCTACACCTTC
>TRBJ1-2|TRBV18|-|-
CASSPGPTYGYTF
TGTGCCAGCTCACCCGGTCCTACCTATGGCTACACCTTC
>TRBJ2-1|TRBV30|TRBD2|few
CAWSRTSGTREQFF
TGTGCCTGGAGCAGGACTAGCGGGACACGGGAGCAGTTCTTC
>TRBJ2-4|TRBV18|-|-
CASFLTGGGRDIQYF
TGTGCCAGCTTTTTAACGGGCGGGGGCCGGGACATTCAGTACTTC
>TRBJ1-1|TRBV9|-|few
CASSVGDGTEAFF
TGTGCCAGCAGCGTAGGAGACGGCACTGAAGCTTTCTTT
>TRBJ1-5|TRBV29-1|TRBD1|-
CSVGGTGNQPQHF
TGCAGCGTTGGGGGGACAGGGAATCAGCCCCAGCATTTT
>TRBJ1-1|TRBV13|TRBD1|-
CASSYRGRSAEAFF
TGTGCCAGCAGCTACAGGGGGCGTAGCGCTGAAGCTTTCTTT
>TRBJ2-7|TRBV23-1|-|-
CASSQEVPLLGGASLTACYEQYF
TGCGCCAGCAGTCAAGAAGTTCCCCTTTTGGGGGGCGCATCCCTAACGGCGTGCTACGAGCAGTACTTC
>TRBJ1-5|TRBV28|-|few
CASSRNSYNQPQHF
TGTGCCAGCAGTCGTAACTCATACAATCAGCCCCAGCATTTT
>TRBJ1-5|TRBV9|-|-
CASSLSAALRQPQHF
TGTGCCAGCAGCCTATCGGCGGCGCTTCGTCAGCCCCAGCATTTT
>TRBJ1-2|TRBV6-1|-|-
CASTEPPNYGYTF
TGTGCCAGCACCGAACCACCGAACTATGGCTACACCTTC
>TRBJ2-7|TRBV5-6|TRBD1|once
CASRLSGTGVYEQYF
TGTGCCAGCAGATTGTCCGGAACAGGGGTCTACGAGCAGTACTTC
>TRBJ2-7|TRBV5-1|-|-
CASSLGQDREQYF
TGCGCCAGCAGCTTGGGACAGGACCGCGAGCAGTACTTC
>TRBJ2-7|TRBV20-1|-|few
CSGTEMYEQYF
TGCAGTGGGACCGAGATGTACGAGCAGTACTTC
>TRBJ2-7|TRBV7-3|-|-
CASSLSGGRAEQYF
TGTGCCAGCAGCTTATCGGGGGGCCGGGCCGAGCAGTACTTC
>TRBJ1-2|TRBV5-6|TRBD1|few
CASSTLTGVYGYTF
TGTGCCAGCAGCACCTTAACAGGGGTCTATGGCTACACCTTC
>TRBJ1-2|TRBV27|-|few
CASSSHLGPSKYGYTF
TGTGCCAGCAGTTCACACCTGGGACCTTCAAAGTATGGCTACACCTTC
>TRBJ2-1|TRBV5-1|TRBD2|-
CASSFGTSGVNEQFF
TGCGCCAGCAGCTTCGGGACTAGCGGGGTGAATGAGCAGTTCTTC
>TRBJ1-1|TRBV15|-|-
CATSRDQGPTEAFF
TGTGCCACCAGCAGAGATCAGGGCCCCACTGAAGCTTTCTTT
>TRBJ1-2|TRBV27|TRBD1|-
CASSLLGETGGVLPTF
TGTGCCAGCAGTTTACTGGGCGAGACAGGGGGCGTCCTTCCCACCTTC
>TRBJ1-3|TRBV19|-|few
CASSITRGSGNTIYF
TGTGCCAGTAGTATAACACGGGGATCTGGAAACACCATATATTTT
>TRBJ2-3|TRBV5-6|-|-
CASSLISRANTDTQYF
TGTGCCAGCAGCTTGATTAGCAGGGCCAACACAGATACGCAGTATTTT
>TRBJ2-7|TRBV5-4|-|-
CASSLTAQSEQYF
TGTGCCAGCAGCCTCACAGCTCAAAGCGAGCAGTACTTC
>TRBJ2-6|TRBV28|-|-
CASSLYPQTGANVLTF
TGTGCCAGCAGTTTATATCCTCAGACTGGGGCCAACGTCCTGACTTTC
>TRBJ2-3|TRBV5-1|-|-
CASSLPPASSTDTQYF
TGCGCCAGCAGCTTGCCCCCAGCGTCTAGCACAGATACGCAGTATTTT
>TRBJ2-1|TRBV6-1|-|-
CASSVRASTFYNEQFF
TGTGCCAGCAGTGTGAGGGCGTCGACATTCTACAATGAGCAGTTCTTC
>TRBJ2-7|TRBV29-1|TRBD2|-
CSVTDILSGYYEQYF
TGCAGCGTTACGGATATCCTTAGCGGGTACTACGAGCAGTACTTC
>TRBJ2-3|TRBV4-1|TRBD1|-
CASSQTGTGKSTDTQYF
TGCGCCAGCAGCCAAACCGGGACAGGGAAGAGCACAGATACGCAGTATTTT
>TRBJ1-1|TRBV30|-|-
CAWRQGVSRTEAFF
TGTGCCTGGAGACAGGGAGTAAGCCGCACTGAAGCTTTCTTT
>TRBJ1-1|TRBV2|-|many
CASSDWGAYTEAFF
TGTGCCAGCAGTGACTGGGGCGCCTACACTGAAGCTTTCTTT
>TRBJ2-5|TRBV9|TRBD2|-
CASTPKGWEGETQYF
TGTGCCAGCACCCCAAAGGGCTGGGAGGGAGAGACCCAGTACTTC